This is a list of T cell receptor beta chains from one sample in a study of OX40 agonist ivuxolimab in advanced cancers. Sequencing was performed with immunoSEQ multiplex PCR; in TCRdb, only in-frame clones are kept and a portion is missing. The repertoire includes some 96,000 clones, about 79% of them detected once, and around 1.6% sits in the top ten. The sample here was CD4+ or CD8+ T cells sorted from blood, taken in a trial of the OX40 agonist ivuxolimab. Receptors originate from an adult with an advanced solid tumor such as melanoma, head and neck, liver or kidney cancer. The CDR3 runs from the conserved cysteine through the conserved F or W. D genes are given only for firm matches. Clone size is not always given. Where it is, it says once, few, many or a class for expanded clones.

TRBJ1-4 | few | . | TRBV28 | TGTGCCAGCAGTTTATTCCGGGGGGGTAATGAAAAACTGTTTTTT | CASSLFRGGNEKLFF
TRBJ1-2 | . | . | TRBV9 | TGTGCCAGCAGCGTAGCTGGGGCCCACTATGGCTACACCTTC | CASSVAGAHYGYTF
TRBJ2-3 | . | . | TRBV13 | TGTGCCAGCAGCTTATACCCGCCTCCCCTATGGGCAGATACGCAGTATTTT | CASSLYPPPLWADTQYF
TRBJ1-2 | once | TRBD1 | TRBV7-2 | TGTGCCAGCAGCGGCGTAACAGGGGGCCGGGGCTACACCTTC | CASSGVTGGRGYTF
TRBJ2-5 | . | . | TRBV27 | TGTGCCAGCAGAATTAGCTGGGGGCGGGAGACCCAGTACTTC | CASRISWGRETQYF
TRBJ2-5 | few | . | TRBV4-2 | TGTGCCAGCAGTAACGCCGGCCTAGAGACCCAGTACTTC | CASSNAGLETQYF
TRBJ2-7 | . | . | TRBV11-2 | TGTGCCAGCAGCTTAGTGGGGCGGACTTCCTTGGAGCAGTACTTC | CASSLVGRTSLEQYF
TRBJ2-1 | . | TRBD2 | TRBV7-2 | TGTGCCAGCAGCCCCAGCGGGGGAGTCTACAATGAGCAGTTCTTC | CASSPSGGVYNEQFF
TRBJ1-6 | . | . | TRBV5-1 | TGCGCCAGCAGCTTGGCGTCAGAACCTTATAATTCACCCCTCCACTTT | CASSLASEPYNSPLHF
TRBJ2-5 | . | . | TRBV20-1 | TGCAGTGCTGAACCGCGAGAGACCCAGTACTTC | CSAEPRETQYF
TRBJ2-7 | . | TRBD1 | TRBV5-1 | TGCGCCAGCAGGGCGCGGTTGGGACAGAACTACGAGCAGTACTTC | CASRARLGQNYEQYF
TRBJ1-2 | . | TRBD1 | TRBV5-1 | TGCGCCAGCAGCCTGCGGGACAGCAACTATGGCTACACCTTC | CASSLRDSNYGYTF
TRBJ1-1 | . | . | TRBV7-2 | TGTGCCAGCAGCCCCCGCACAGGAGGGGGGCACACTGAAGCTTTCTTT | CASSPRTGGGHTEAFF
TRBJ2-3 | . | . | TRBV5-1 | TGCGCCAGCAGCTTGTCAGGTACCACAGATACGCAGTATTTT | CASSLSGTTDTQYF
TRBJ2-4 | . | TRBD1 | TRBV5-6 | TGTGCCAGCAGCCCCAGGGGGTGGAGCGACAAAAACATTCAGTACTTC | CASSPRGWSDKNIQYF
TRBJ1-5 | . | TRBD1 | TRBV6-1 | TGTGCCAGCAGTGAAGCGCTAGGGGGCTATAGCAATCAGCCCCAGCATTTT | CASSEALGGYSNQPQHF
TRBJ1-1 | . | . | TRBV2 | TGTGCCAGCAGCCAGACACCTATGAACACTGAAGCTTTCTTT | CASSQTPMNTEAFF
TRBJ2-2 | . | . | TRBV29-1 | TGCAGCGTTGAAAAACTAGCTGGCGGGGAGCTGTTTTTT | CSVEKLAGGELFF